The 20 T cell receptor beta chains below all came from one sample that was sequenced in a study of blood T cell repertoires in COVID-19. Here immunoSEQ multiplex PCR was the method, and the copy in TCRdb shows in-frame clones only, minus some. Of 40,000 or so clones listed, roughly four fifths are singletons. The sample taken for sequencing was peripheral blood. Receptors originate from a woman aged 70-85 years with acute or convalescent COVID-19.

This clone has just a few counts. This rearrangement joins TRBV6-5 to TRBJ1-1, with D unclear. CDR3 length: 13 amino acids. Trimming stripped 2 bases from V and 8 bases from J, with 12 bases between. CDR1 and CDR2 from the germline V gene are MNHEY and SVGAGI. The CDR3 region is CASSYDGNLEAFF. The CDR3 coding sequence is TGTGCCAGCAGTTACGACGGGAACCTGGAAGCTTTCTTT.

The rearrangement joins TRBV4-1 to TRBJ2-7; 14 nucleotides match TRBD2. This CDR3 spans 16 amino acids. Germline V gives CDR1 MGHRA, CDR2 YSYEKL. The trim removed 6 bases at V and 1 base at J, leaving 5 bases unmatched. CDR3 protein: CASSRRTSGGSYEQYF. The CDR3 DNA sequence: TGCGCCAGCAGTCGGAGGACTAGCGGGGGGTCCTACGAGCAGTACTTC.

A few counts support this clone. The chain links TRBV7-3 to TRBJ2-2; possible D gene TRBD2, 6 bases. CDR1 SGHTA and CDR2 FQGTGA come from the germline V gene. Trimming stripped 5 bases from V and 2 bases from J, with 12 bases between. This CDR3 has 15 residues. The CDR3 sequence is CASSPPGTNTGELFF. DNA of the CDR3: TGTGCCAGCAGCCCTCCCGGGACTAACACCGGGGAGCTGTTTTTT.

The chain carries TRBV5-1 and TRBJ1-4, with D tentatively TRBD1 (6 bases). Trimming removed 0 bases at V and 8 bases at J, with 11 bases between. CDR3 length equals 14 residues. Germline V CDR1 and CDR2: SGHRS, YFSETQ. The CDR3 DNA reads TGCGCCAGCAGCTTGGCAGGGGTAGGGGAAAAACTGTTTTTT. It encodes CASSLAGVGEKLFF.

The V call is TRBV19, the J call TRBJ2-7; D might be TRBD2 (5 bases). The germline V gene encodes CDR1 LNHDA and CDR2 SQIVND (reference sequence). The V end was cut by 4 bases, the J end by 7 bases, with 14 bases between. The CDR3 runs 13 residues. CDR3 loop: CASSTGLRGEQYF. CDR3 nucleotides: TGTGCCAGTAGTACAGGCCTCAGAGGGGAGCAGTACTTC.

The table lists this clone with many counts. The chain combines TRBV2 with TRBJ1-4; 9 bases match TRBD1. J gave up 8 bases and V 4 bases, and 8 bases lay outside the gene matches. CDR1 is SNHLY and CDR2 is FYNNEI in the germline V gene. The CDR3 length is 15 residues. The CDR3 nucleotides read TGTGCCAGCAGTGTTTTTGGACAGGGGACCGAAAAACTGTTTTTT. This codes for CASSVFGQGTEKLFF.

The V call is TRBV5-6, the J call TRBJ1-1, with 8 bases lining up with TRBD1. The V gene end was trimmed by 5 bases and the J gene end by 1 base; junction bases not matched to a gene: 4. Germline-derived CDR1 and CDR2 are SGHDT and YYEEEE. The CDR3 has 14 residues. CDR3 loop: CASRPTGGNTEAFF. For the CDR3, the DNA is TGTGCCAGCAGACCCACAGGGGGGAACACTGAAGCTTTCTTT.

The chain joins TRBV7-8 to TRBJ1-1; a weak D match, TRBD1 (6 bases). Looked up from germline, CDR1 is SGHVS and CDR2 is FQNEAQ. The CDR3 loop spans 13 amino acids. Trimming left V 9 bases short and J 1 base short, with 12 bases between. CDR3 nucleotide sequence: TGTGCCAGTAACAGGGACCAGAACACTGAAGCTTTCTTT. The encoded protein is CASNRDQNTEAFF.

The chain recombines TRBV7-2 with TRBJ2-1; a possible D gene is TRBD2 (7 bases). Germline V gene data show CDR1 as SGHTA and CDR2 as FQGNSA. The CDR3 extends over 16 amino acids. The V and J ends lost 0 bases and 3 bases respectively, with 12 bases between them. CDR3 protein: CASSLAGGALYNEQFF. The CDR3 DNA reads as TGTGCCAGCAGCTTAGCGGGGGGGGCGCTCTACAATGAGCAGTTCTTC. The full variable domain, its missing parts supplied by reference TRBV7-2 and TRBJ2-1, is GAGVSQSPSNKVTEKGKDVELRCDPISGHTALYWYRQSLGQGLEFLIYFQGNSAPDKSGLPSDRFSAERTGGSVSTLTIQRTQQEDSAVYLCASSLAGGALYNEQFFGPGTRLTVL.

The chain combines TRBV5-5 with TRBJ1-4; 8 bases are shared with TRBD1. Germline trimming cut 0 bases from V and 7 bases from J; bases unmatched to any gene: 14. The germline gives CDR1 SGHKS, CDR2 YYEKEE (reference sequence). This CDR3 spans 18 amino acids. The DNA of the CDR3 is TGTGCCAGCAGCTTGGTAGGGACAGGTAGTAGCTATGCTGAAAAACTGTTTTTT. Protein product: CASSLVGTGSSYAEKLFF.

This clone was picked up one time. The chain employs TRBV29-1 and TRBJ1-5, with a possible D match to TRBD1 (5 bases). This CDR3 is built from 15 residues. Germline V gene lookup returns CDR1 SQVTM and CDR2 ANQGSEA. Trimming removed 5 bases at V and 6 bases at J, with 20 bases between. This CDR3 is CSVSVANSGGQPQHF. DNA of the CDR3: TGCAGCGTTAGTGTCGCGAACTCGGGGGGTCAGCCCCAGCATTTT.

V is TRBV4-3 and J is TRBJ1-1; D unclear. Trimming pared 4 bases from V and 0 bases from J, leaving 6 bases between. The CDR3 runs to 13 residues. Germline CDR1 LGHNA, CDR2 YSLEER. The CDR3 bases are TGCGCCAGCAGCCCTCAGATGAACACTGAAGCTTTCTTT. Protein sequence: CASSPQMNTEAFF.

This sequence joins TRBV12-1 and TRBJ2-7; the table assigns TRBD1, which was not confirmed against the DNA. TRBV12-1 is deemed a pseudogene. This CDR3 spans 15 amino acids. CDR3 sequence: CASSFVRDSTYEQYF. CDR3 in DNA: TGTGCCAGCAGCTTTGTCCGGGACAGTACCTACGAGCAGTACTTC.

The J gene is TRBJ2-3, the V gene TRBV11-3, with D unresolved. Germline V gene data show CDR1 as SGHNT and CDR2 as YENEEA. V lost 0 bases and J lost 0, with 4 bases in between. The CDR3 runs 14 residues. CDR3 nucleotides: TGTGCCAGCAGCTTAGAGGCTAGCACAGATACGCAGTATTTT. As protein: CASSLEASTDTQYF.

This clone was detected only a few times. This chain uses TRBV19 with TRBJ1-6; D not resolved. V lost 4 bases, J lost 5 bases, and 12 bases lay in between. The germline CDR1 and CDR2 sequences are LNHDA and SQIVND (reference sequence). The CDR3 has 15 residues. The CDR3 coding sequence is TGTGCCAGTAGTACACTAGACCGGAATAATTCACCCCTCCACTTT. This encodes CASSTLDRNNSPLHF.

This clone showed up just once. For the CDR3, the DNA is TGTGCCAGCAGCCCACAGACAGGGGGTAACTATGGCTACACCTTC. Encoded protein: CASSPQTGGNYGYTF. This chain connects TRBV3-1 (or the pseudogene TRBV3-2) to TRBJ1-2; 9 bases line up with TRBD1. This CDR3 contains 15 residues. Germline V CDR1 and CDR2: LGHDT, YNNKEL (reference sequence). V lost 4 bases to trimming and J lost 1 base; unmatched junction nucleotides: 4.

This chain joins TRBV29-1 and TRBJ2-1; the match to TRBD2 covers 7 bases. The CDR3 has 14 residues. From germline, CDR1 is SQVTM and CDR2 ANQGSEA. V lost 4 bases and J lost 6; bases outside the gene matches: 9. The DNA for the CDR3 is TGCAGCGTTGCCGGTTGGCTAGCGGTCAATGAGCAGTTCTTC. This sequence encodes CSVAGWLAVNEQFF.

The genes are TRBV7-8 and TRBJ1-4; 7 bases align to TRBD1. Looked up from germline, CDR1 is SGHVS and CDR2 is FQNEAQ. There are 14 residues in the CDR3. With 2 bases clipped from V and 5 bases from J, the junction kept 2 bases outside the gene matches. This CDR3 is CASSLRQGNEKLFF. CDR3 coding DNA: TGTGCCAGCAGCTTACGACAGGGAAATGAAAAACTGTTTTTT.

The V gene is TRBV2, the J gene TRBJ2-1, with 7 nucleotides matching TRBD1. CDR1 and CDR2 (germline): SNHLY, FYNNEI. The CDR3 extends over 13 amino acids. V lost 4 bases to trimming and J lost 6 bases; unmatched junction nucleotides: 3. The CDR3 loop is CASSGQGINEQFF. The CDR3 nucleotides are TGTGCCAGCAGTGGACAGGGCATCAATGAGCAGTTCTTC. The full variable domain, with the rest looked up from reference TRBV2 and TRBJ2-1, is EPEVTQTPSHQVTQMGQEVILRCVPISNHLYFYWYRQILGQKVEFLVSFYNNEISEKSEIFDDQFSVERPDGSNFTLKIRSTKLEDSAMYFCASSGQGINEQFFGPGTRLTVL.

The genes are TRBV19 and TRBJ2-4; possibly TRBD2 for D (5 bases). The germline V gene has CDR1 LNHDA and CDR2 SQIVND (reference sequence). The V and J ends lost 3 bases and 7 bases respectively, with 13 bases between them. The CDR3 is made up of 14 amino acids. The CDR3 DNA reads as TGTGCCAGTAGTATTAGAGGGAGAGGGAACATTCAGTACTTC. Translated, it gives CASSIRGRGNIQYF. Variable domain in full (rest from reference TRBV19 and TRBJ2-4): DGGITQSPKYLFRKEGQNVTLSCEQNLNHDAMYWYRQDPGQGLRLIYYSQIVNDFQKGDIAEGYSVSREKKESFPLTVTSAQKNPTAFYLCASSIRGRGNIQYFGAGTRLSVL.